What follows are 30 T cell receptor beta chains derived from one specimen sequenced in a study of T cell responses to AZD1222 COVID-19 vaccine. Sequencing used immunoSEQ multiplex PCR; TCRdb keeps in-frame clones, though not all of them. The sample yields 120,000 or so clones, roughly 91% seen once. The sequences come from peripheral blood, collected on day 0 of MenACWY control vaccination. These TCRs come from an adult in good health.

This chain joins TRBV13 and TRBJ2-3, with 15 bases aligning to TRBD2. V dropped 4 bases and J dropped 0; count of bases not matched to a gene: 5. The CDR3 extends over 18 amino acids. From germline, CDR1 is PRHDT and CDR2 FYEKMQ (reference sequence). Here the CDR3 DNA reads TGTGCCAGCAGCTGGGGGACTAGCGGGAGGAAAAGCACAGATACGCAGTATTTT. It encodes CASSWGTSGRKSTDTQYF.

The chain is built from TRBV3-1 (or the pseudogene TRBV3-2) and TRBJ2-5, with 7 bases that match TRBD2. The CDR3 extends over 14 amino acids. Germline trimming cut 5 bases from V and 3 bases from J; bases unmatched to any gene: 6. Germline V gene data show CDR1 as LGHDT and CDR2 as YNNKEL (reference sequence). This CDR3 is CASSYTTSKETQYF. The CDR3 region has the DNA TGTGCCAGCAGCTATACGACTAGCAAAGAGACCCAGTACTTC.

The genes are TRBV20-1 and TRBJ2-1; the match to TRBD2 covers 7 bases. The CDR3 sequence is 14 residues long. Losses at the gene ends were 3 bases for V and 4 bases for J; bases not matched to a gene: 6. Germline V gives CDR1 DFQATT, CDR2 SNEGSKA (reference sequence). CDR3 coding DNA: TGCAGTGCTAGTGCGGGAGCGGGGTACAATGAGCAGTTCTTC. This codes for CSASAGAGYNEQFF.

The chain joins TRBV9 to TRBJ2-7; TRBD2 aligns across 11 bases. In germline, CDR1 is SGDLS, CDR2 YYNGEE. V lost 1 base, J lost 5 bases, and 5 bases stayed unmatched. The CDR3 has 15 residues. CDR3 in DNA: TGTGCCAGCAGCGTAACTAGCGGGAGTATGAACGAGCAGTACTTC. Protein product: CASSVTSGSMNEQYF.

The chain combines TRBV4-1 with TRBJ2-7; D unclear. Germline V gives CDR1 MGHRA, CDR2 YSYEKL. This CDR3 is built from 14 residues. Trimming cost V 1 base and J 2 bases, with 9 bases left between them. For the CDR3, the DNA is TGCGCCAGCAGCCAAGGACCCGTAACCTACGAGCAGTACTTC. It codes for CASSQGPVTYEQYF.

The CDR3 protein is CASSLGTGGYGYTF. The CDR3 coding sequence is TGTGCCAGCAGCTTAGGGACAGGAGGGTATGGCTACACCTTC. The V call is TRBV7-9, the J call TRBJ1-2; TRBD1 matches at 7 bases. This CDR3 region has 14 residues. Germline V gene sequence: CDR1 SEHNR, CDR2 FQNEAQ (reference sequence). Trimming took 1 base from V and 5 from J; bases not matched to a gene: 4.

The CDR3 sequence is CASSLAPGQGNGYTF. CDR3 nucleotides: TGTGCCAGCAGCTTAGCTCCGGGACAGGGGAATGGCTACACCTTC. The rearrangement links TRBV7-9 to TRBJ1-2; 10 nucleotides agree with TRBD1. The length of the CDR3 is 15 residues. Germline loops: CDR1 SEHNR, CDR2 FQNEAQ (reference sequence). V dropped 0 bases and J dropped 6; count of bases not matched to a gene: 4. The variable domain in full, with the rest retrieved from reference TRBV7-9 and TRBJ1-2, is DTGVSQNPRHKITKRGQNVTFRCDPISEHNRLYWYRQTLGQGPEFLTYFQNEAQLEKSRLLSDRFSAERPKGSFSTLEIQRTEQGDSAMYLCASSLAPGQGNGYTFGSGTRLTVV.

This sequence joins TRBV3-1 (or the pseudogene TRBV3-2) and TRBJ1-2, with 7 bases fitting TRBD1. Germline CDR1 and CDR2: LGHDT and YNNKEL (reference sequence). J was trimmed by 7 bases and V by 0 bases; bases with no gene match: 5. The CDR3 runs 14 residues. The CDR3 DNA is TGTGCCAGCAGCCAAGAAGGGTCAGGGGGTGGCTACACCTTC. Translated: CASSQEGSGGGYTF.

The chain has TRBV11-3 and TRBJ2-1, with TRBD2 identical over 9 bases. Germline CDR1 is SGHNT and CDR2 is YENEEA. This CDR3 spans 15 amino acids. Trimming cost V 6 bases and J 7 bases; bases outside gene matches: 10. The CDR3 DNA reads TGTGCCAGCAGTTATAGCGGGAGAGCGGTAAATGAGCAGTTCTTC. Translated: CASSYSGRAVNEQFF.

V usage is TRBV7-2 and J usage is TRBJ2-5, with D unresolved. The CDR3 runs 13 residues. Trimming shortened V by 7 bases and J by 0 bases, and 9 bases separated the two germline ends. CDR1 is SGHTA and CDR2 is FQGNSA in the germline V gene. The CDR3, as DNA: TGTGCCAGCAAAACCTACGACCAAGAGACCCAGTACTTC. Translating gives CASKTYDQETQYF.

This chain connects TRBV9 to TRBJ1-5, with D possibly being TRBD1 (6 bases). Germline V gene data show CDR1 as SGDLS and CDR2 as YYNGEE. The CDR3 sequence is 15 residues long. This chain's CDR3 is CDEGAGHDSNQPQHF. Here the CDR3 DNA reads TGTGATGAAGGGGCGGGACATGATAGCAATCAGCCCCAGCATTTT.

The sample holds a few counts of this clone. The genes are TRBV14 and TRBJ2-2; 10 bases are shared with TRBD2. From germline, CDR1 is SGHDN and CDR2 FVKESK. The CDR3 extends over 17 amino acids. The ends lost 2 bases at V and 4 bases at J; junction bases unmatched: 7. The chain's CDR3 is CASSQLAGAGVTGELFF. In DNA, the CDR3 is TGTGCCAGCAGCCAACTAGCGGGAGCGGGGGTCACCGGGGAGCTGTTTTTT.

This clone was found once. V usage is TRBV5-4 and J usage is TRBJ2-7; D is uncertain. This CDR3 spans 15 amino acids. Deletions cut 0 bases from V and 2 bases from J, with 12 bases between. Germline CDR1 is SGHNT and CDR2 is YYREEE (reference sequence). The CDR3 DNA follows: TGTGCCAGCAGCTTGGGGTCAGGTCAGACCTACGAGCAGTACTTC. Translation: CASSLGSGQTYEQYF.

The V call is TRBV7-2, the J call TRBJ2-3; TRBD1 is a possible D gene (5 bases). Looked up from germline, CDR1 is SGHTA and CDR2 is FQGNSA. V lost 3 bases, J lost 6 bases, and 10 bases lay in between. The CDR3 loop spans 13 amino acids. The CDR3 loop reads CASSFWGEDTQYF. CDR3 sequence (DNA): TGTGCCAGCAGCTTCTGGGGCGAGGATACGCAGTATTTT.

The CDR3 region is CASSYSGIAEAFF. CDR3 bases: TGTGCCAGCAGTTACTCCGGGATCGCTGAAGCTTTCTTT. The rearrangement links TRBV6-5 to TRBJ1-1, with D unclear. Looked up from germline, CDR1 is MNHEY and CDR2 is SVGAGI. The ends were cut back, 0 bases at V and 6 bases at J, with 8 bases in the middle. This CDR3 contains 13 residues.

The chain is built from TRBV4-1 and TRBJ2-5; D tentatively reads TRBD1 or TRBD2 (5 bases each). From germline, CDR1 is MGHRA and CDR2 YSYEKL. This CDR3 is built from 13 residues. Trimming pared 6 bases from V and 5 bases from J, leaving 13 bases between. The CDR3 here is CASSPREWETQYF. The CDR3, as DNA: TGCGCCAGCAGTCCCAGGGAGTGGGAGACCCAGTACTTC.

CDR3 sequence (DNA): TGTGCCAGCAGCGATGGACAGGGTACAGATACGCAGTATTTT. Its translation is CASSDGQGTDTQYF. This sequence joins TRBV5-6 and TRBJ2-3; 8 bases are a match to TRBD1. Germline lookup yields CDR1 SGHDT and CDR2 YYEEEE. After removal of 4 bases from V and 3 bases from J, the junction contained 4 bases not matched to a gene. The CDR3 runs to 14 residues.

The chain has TRBV5-1 and TRBJ2-3; D uncertain. The germline V gene has CDR1 SGHRS and CDR2 YFSETQ. CDR3 length equals 16 residues. V lost 0 bases and J lost 3, with 14 bases in between. In DNA, the CDR3 is TGCGCCAGCAGCTTGGGGCATGAGACCGGTACAGATACGCAGTATTTT. This encodes CASSLGHETGTDTQYF.

This sequence joins TRBV6-5 and TRBJ1-1, with TRBD1 as a possible D gene (6 bases). Per germline, CDR1 MNHEY and CDR2 SVGAGI. The V end lost 8 bases, the J end lost 8 bases, and 12 bases lay between the germline ends. The CDR3 covers 11 residues. CDR3 protein: CASSQTGEAFF. The CDR3 coding sequence is TGTGCCAGCTCCCAAACAGGGGAAGCTTTCTTT.

This CDR3 reads CATSRDLFQQGAWGPQHF. In DNA, the CDR3 is TGTGCCACCAGCAGAGATCTTTTTCAACAGGGGGCGTGGGGGCCCCAGCATTTT. V gene TRBV15 combines with J gene TRBJ1-5; the match to TRBD1 covers 9 bases. CDR3 length: 18 residues. Germline-derived CDR1 and CDR2 are LNHNV and YYDKDF (reference sequence). Trimming at V came to 0 bases and at J to 9 bases, leaving 15 bases not matched to a gene.

This sequence joins TRBV25-1 and TRBJ1-1; TRBD1 agrees at 9 bases. The germline gives CDR1 MGHDK, CDR2 SYGVNS. The ends lost 6 bases at V and 4 bases at J; junction bases unmatched: 6. CDR3 size: 14 residues. The CDR3 loop reads CASRIGQGITEAFF. CDR3 DNA: TGTGCCAGCAGAATAGGACAGGGGATCACTGAAGCTTTCTTT.

V is TRBV5-4 and J is TRBJ1-2, with a weak D call TRBD1 (5 bases). The CDR3 runs to 18 residues. The germline V and J ends were trimmed by 0 bases and 5 bases, with 23 bases remaining between them. Germline V gene sequence: CDR1 SGHNT, CDR2 YYREEE (reference sequence). The CDR3 loop reads CASSLAYGGKRDVYGYTF. In nucleotides, the CDR3 is TGTGCCAGCAGCTTGGCCTATGGGGGTAAAAGGGACGTTTATGGCTACACCTTC. The entire variable domain, with the rest obtained from reference TRBV5-4 and TRBJ1-2, is as follows: ETGVTQSPTHLIKTRGQQVTLRCSSQSGHNTVSWYQQALGQGPQFIFQYYREEENGRGNFPPRFSGLQFPNYSSELNVNALELDDSALYLCASSLAYGGKRDVYGYTFGSGTRLTVV.

This clone was observed once. The chain recombines TRBV6-6 with TRBJ2-1; D perhaps matches TRBD2 (5 bases). Germline values: CDR1 MNHNY, CDR2 SVGAGI (reference sequence). CDR3 length: 14 residues. Trimming left V 7 bases short and J 0 bases short, with 10 bases between. CDR3 sequence (DNA): TGTGCCAGCAAACGGGATCTCTCCTACAATGAGCAGTTCTTC. Protein product: CASKRDLSYNEQFF.

In nucleotides, the CDR3 is TGTGCCTGGAGTGTAAGAGGGACTGCCTCCGGGACCCAGTACTTC. It codes for CAWSVRGTASGTQYF. This chain connects TRBV30 to TRBJ2-5; D possibly corresponds to TRBD2 (6 bases). Trimming cost V 0 bases and J 7 bases, with 18 bases left between them. Germline V lookup: CDR1 GTSNPN, CDR2 SVGIG (reference sequence). The CDR3 runs 15 residues.

V is TRBV11-3 and J is TRBJ1-2; 8 nucleotides match TRBD1. The CDR3 totals 13 residues. V shed 5 bases, J shed 8 bases, and the junction held 7 bases outside the gene matches. CDR1 and CDR2 (germline): SGHNT, YENEEA. The CDR3 is CASSLGQGTGYTF. DNA for the CDR3: TGTGCCAGCAGCCTCGGACAGGGTACAGGCTACACCTTC. The full variable domain, rest sourced from reference TRBV11-3 and TRBJ1-2, is EAGVVQSPRYKIIEKKQPVAFWCNPISGHNTLYWYLQNLGQGPELLIRYENEEAVDDSQLPKDRFSAERLKGVDSTLKIQPAELGDSAVYLCASSLGQGTGYTFGSGTRLTVV.

This clone came up once. The chain employs TRBV11-2 and TRBJ2-3, with TRBD2 identical over 14 bases. Trimming cost V 6 bases and J 6 bases; bases outside gene matches: 8. Germline V gene data show CDR1 as SGHAT and CDR2 as FQNNGV. The length of the CDR3 is 16 residues. The CDR3 region is CASSSGTSGRTDTQYF. In DNA, the CDR3 is TGTGCCAGCAGTTCCGGGACTAGCGGGAGAACTGATACGCAGTATTTT.

CDR3 protein: CASSPSGSGETQYF. CDR3 DNA: TGTGCCAGCAGCCCCAGCGGGAGTGGAGAGACCCAGTACTTC. The V gene is TRBV9, the J gene TRBJ2-5; TRBD2 aligns across 8 bases. Germline V lookup: CDR1 SGDLS, CDR2 YYNGEE. J lost 4 bases, V lost 4 bases, and 6 bases had no gene match. The CDR3 contains 14 residues. The variable domain in full, completed from reference TRBV9 and TRBJ2-5, reads DSGVTQTPKHLITATGQRVTLRCSPRSGDLSVYWYQQSLDQGLQFLIQYYNGEERAKGNILERFSAQQFPDLHSELNLSSLELGDSALYFCASSPSGSGETQYFGPGTRLLVL.

This sequence joins TRBV6-2 or TRBV6-3 and TRBJ2-7; 8 bases agree with TRBD2. The CDR3 covers 19 residues. The germline V gene has CDR1 MNHEY and CDR2 SVGEGT. The J segment lost 3 bases and the V segment lost 3 bases, leaving 19 bases of the junction unmatched. CDR3 bases: TGTGCCAGCAGTTATCGGCGAACAGGGTGGGAACTAGCGGTCTACGAGCAGTACTTC. It yields the protein CASSYRRTGWELAVYEQYF.

This clone was seen only a few times. The chain combines TRBV7-8 with TRBJ2-2; 7 nucleotides align to TRBD2. The germline gives CDR1 SGHVS, CDR2 FQNEAQ. The CDR3 is made up of 15 amino acids. With 4 bases clipped from V and 4 bases from J, the junction kept 6 bases outside the gene matches. This chain's CDR3 is CASSSLAVLTGELFF. The CDR3, as DNA: TGTGCCAGCAGCTCCCTAGCGGTCCTCACCGGGGAGCTGTTTTTT. Full variable domain (remainder filled in from reference TRBV7-8 and TRBJ2-2): GAGVSQSPRYKVAKRGQDVALRCDPISGHVSLFWYQQALGQGPEFLTYFQNEAQLDKSGLPSDRFFAERPEGSVSTLKIQRTQQEDSAVYLCASSSLAVLTGELFFGEGSRLTVL.

V usage is TRBV19 and J usage is TRBJ2-3; D may be TRBD2 (5 bases). The V end was cut by 3 bases, the J end by 2 bases, with 9 bases between. Germline V gene lookup returns CDR1 LNHDA and CDR2 SQIVND (reference sequence). This CDR3 region has 14 residues. CDR3 protein: CASSIGDYTDTQYF. In DNA, the CDR3 is TGTGCCAGTAGTATCGGGGATTACACAGATACGCAGTATTTT.